Included here is one TCR beta chain sequence, with context. Its antigen remains undetermined. The sample holds no much larger clone one base away, and base qualities are not on file. The trim is 5 bases for V and 7 bases for J, with a gap of 14 bases between the germline ends. The cysteine opens and the phenylalanine closes a CDR3 of 13 amino acids. Left in the record is the CDR3 DNA by itself, 39 bases read in frame from the first base. CDR1 and CDR2, per the germline V gene (reference sequence), are SEHNR and FQNEAQ. These data are taken from a study of control samples from healthy donors and cancer patients (TCRdb year 2020). Libraries came from the immunoSEQ multiplex PCR assay. Imported from immuneACCESS, the table was reduced by TCRdb to in-frame sequences with V and J called. These copies leave out some clones; in studies compared against another copy, an unresolved V gene accounts for under half, and the cause of the remainder is not known. Recorded for this sample are 57,000 or so clones; 94% of them occurred a single time. The ten top clones hold 3.5% to 4% of the sample.

The specimen was blood. This receptor was obtained from a man aged 25 to 40 in good health. The chain is made from TRBV7-9 and TRBJ1-2, with no reliable assignment of the D segment. The DNA reads TGTGCCAGCAGCCCCGACACGCGGATTGGCTACACCTTC. Protein translation: CASSPDTRIGYTF.